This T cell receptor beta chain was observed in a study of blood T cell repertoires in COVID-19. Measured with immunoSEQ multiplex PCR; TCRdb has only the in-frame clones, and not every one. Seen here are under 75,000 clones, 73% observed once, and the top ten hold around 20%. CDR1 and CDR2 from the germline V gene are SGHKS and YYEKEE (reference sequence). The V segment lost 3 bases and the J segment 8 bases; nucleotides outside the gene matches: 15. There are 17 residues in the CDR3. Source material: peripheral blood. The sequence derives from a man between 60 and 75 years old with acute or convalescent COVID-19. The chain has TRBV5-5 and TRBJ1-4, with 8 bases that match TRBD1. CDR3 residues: CASSSPPGGQGYEKLFF. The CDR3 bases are TGTGCCAGCAGCTCACCCCCGGGCGGACAGGGCTACGAAAAACTGTTTTTT.